These 3 T cell receptor beta chains were all obtained from the same sample, sequenced in a study of beta chain features in type 1 diabetes. The antigens for these receptors are not known. Study observations and caveats: Within each of all four CD4+ subsets, Type 1 diabetes patients had TCRB CDR3s that were moderately but significantly shorter.

Since all of the isolated RNA was reverse transcribed, expressed TCRB transcripts were what got sequenced. Generated by immunoSEQ multiplex PCR, the TCRdb table keeps only in-frame clones and is missing some. The table shows 40,000 to 65,000 clones, with about 64% occurring only once. The sequencing input was stem cell memory CD4+ T cells from blood. The receptors originated from a woman aged 25 to 45 with type 1 diabetes.

This clone has a handful of counts. CDR3 sequence: CASSAGTGDGQPQHF. The CDR3 coding sequence is TGCGCCAGCAGCGCGGGGACAGGGGATGGTCAGCCCCAGCATTTT. The chain joins TRBV5-1 to TRBJ1-5, with 10 bases identical to TRBD1. The CDR3 covers 15 residues. V gave up 4 bases and J gave up 6 bases; unmatched junction bases: 7. Germline V gives CDR1 SGHRS, CDR2 YFSETQ.

The chain joins TRBV11-3 to TRBJ2-7, with D perhaps matching TRBD2 (5 bases). V lost 3 bases and J 12 bases, leaving 21 bases between the germline ends. CDR3 length: 14 amino acids. Germline CDR1 reads SGHNT; CDR2 reads YENEEA. CDR3 DNA sequence: TGTGCCAGCAGCTTCGAGGGCAGGTCCCCTCCGCGGTACTTC. It is translated as CASSFEGRSPPRYF.

This chain joins TRBV18 and TRBJ1-2; TRBD1 might be the D (5 bases). Trimming removed 0 bases at V and 6 bases at J, with 11 bases between. The CDR3 runs 14 residues. CDR1 is KGHSH and CDR2 is LQKENI in the germline V gene. The CDR3 sequence: CASSPPSIRDGYTF. CDR3 in DNA: TGTGCCAGCTCACCACCTTCAATCAGGGATGGCTACACCTTC.